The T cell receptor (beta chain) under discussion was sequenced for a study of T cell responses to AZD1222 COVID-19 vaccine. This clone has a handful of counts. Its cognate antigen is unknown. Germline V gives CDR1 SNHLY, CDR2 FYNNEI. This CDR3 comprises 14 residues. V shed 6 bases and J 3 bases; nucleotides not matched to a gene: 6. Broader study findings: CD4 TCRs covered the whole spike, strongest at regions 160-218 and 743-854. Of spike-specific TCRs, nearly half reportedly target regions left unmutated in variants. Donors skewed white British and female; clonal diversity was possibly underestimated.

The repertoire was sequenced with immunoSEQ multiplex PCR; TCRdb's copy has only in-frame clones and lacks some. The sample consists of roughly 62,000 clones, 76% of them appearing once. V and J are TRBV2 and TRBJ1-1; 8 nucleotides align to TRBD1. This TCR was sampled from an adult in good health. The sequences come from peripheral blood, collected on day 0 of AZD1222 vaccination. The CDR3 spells CASRPRGQYTEAFF. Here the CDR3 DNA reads TGTGCCAGCAGACCCAGGGGGCAATACACTGAAGCTTTCTTT.